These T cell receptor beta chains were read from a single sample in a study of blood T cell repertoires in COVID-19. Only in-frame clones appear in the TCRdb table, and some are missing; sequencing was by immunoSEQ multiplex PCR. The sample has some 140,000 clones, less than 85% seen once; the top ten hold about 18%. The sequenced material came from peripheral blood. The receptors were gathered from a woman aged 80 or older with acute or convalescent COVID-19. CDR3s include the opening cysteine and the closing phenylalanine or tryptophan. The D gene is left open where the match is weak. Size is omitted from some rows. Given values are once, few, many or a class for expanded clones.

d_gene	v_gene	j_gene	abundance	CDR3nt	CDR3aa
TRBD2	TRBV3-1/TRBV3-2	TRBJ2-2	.	TGTGCCAGCAGCCAAGGGCTAGCGGGGGGGCCTCACCGGGAGCTGTTTTTT	CASSQGLAGGPHRELFF
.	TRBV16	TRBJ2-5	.	TGTGCCAGCAGCCAATCCACGGGAGTCCAAGAGACCCAGTACTTC	CASSQSTGVQETQYF
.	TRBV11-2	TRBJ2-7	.	TGTGCCAGCAGCTCTACCTACGAGCAGTACTTC	CASSSTYEQYF
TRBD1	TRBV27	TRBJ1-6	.	TGTGCCAGCAGCGCCGGGACAGGGAGTTCACCCCTCCACTTT	CASSAGTGSSPLHF
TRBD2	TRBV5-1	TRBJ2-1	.	TGCGCCAGCAGCTTCAAAGCGGGAGTACCCTACAATGAGCAGTTCTTC	CASSFKAGVPYNEQFF
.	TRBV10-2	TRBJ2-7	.	TGCGCCAGCAGTGAGGGACATTCCGCCTACGAGCAGTACTTC	CASSEGHSAYEQYF
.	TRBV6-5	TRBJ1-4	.	TGTGCCATTAGAGTGTGGGGGCTAGCTGAAAAACTGTTTTTT	CAIRVWGLAEKLFF
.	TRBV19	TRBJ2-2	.	TGTGCCAGTAGTACCCCTCGGATAGCCTCCAACACCGGGGAGCTGTTTTTT	CASSTPRIASNTGELFF
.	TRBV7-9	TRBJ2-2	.	TGTGCCAGCAGCTACGACACCGGGACACCACTCACCGGGGAGCTGTTTTTT	CASSYDTGTPLTGELFF
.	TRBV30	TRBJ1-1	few	TGTGCCTGGAGTGTTACAGTGAACACTGAAGCTTTCTTT	CAWSVTVNTEAFF
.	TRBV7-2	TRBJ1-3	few	TGTGCCAGCAGCTTAGTCAGAGCGGGAAACACCATATATTTT	CASSLVRAGNTIYF
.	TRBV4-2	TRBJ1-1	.	TGTGCCAGCAGCCAAGGGGGGCTCAGGTTGAACACTGAAGCTTTCTTT	CASSQGGLRLNTEAFF
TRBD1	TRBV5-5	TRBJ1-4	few	TGTGCCAGCAGCTCGCAGGGGGCGCTTTCTGAAAAACTGTTTTTT	CASSSQGALSEKLFF
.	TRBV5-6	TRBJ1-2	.	TGTGCCAGCTCAGTAGGGAGCGGCTACACCTTC	CASSVGSGYTF
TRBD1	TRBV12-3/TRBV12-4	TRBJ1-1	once	TGTGCCAGCAGCCTGGGGACAGGAGGTGTAGCTTTCTTT	CASSLGTGGVAFF
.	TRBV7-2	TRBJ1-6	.	TGTGCCAGCAGCTTACTTGCCCCACACCTTTTCTTTTCACCCCTCCACTTT	CASSLLAPHLFFSPLHF
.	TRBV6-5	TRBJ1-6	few	TGTGCCAGCAGTTACAGCGGGACGAAATTTTCACCCCTCCACTTT	CASSYSGTKFSPLHF
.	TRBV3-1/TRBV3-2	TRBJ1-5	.	TGTGCCAGCAGCCGCGGGGGTGGGCAGCCCCAGCATTTT	CASSRGGGQPQHF
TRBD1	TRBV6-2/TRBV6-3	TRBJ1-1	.	TGTGCCAGCAGTAAGACAGGGGGTAGCACTGAAGCTTTCTTT	CASSKTGGSTEAFF
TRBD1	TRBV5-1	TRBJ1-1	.	TGCGCCAGCAGTTGGGTGGGGACAGGGGTAATGAACACTGAAGCTTTCTTT	CASSWVGTGVMNTEAFF
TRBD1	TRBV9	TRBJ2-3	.	TGTGCCAGCAGCGTAGAAGGGGGCGACTTAGGAGGCACAGATACGCAGTATTTT	CASSVEGGDLGGTDTQYF
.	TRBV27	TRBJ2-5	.	TGTGCCAGCAGTTTAATTGGAGGGCCATCGGTGGCCCAGTACTTC	CASSLIGGPSVAQYF
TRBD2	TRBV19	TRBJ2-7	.	TGTGCCAGTAGTATTTCCGGGACTAGCGAGTACGAGCAGTACTTC	CASSISGTSEYEQYF
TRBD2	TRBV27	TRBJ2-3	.	TGTGCCAGCAGTTTAAGACCGGGGGGGCCATCAGATACGCAGTATTTT	CASSLRPGGPSDTQYF
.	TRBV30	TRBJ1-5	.	TGTGCCTGGAGCGGGCAGGGAAATCAGCCCCAGCATTTT	CAWSGQGNQPQHF
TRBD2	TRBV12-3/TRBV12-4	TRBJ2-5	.	TGTGCCAGCAGTTGGGAGGGGGAGACCCAGTACTTC	CASSWEGETQYF
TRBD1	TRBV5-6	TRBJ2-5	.	TGTGCCAGCAGCTTCCCGGGACAGGGAGGAGAGACCCAGTACTTC	CASSFPGQGGETQYF
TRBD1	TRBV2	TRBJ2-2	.	TGTGCCAGCAGTCGGGACAGGGGGAGCACCGGGGAGCTGTTTTTT	CASSRDRGSTGELFF
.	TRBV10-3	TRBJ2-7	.	TGTGCCATCAAAAAGGAAGGAGGAGCCCACGAGCAGTACTTC	CAIKKEGGAHEQYF
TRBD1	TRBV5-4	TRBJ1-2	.	TGTGCCAGCAGACAGGGACAGGGGCGCTATGGCTACACCTTC	CASRQGQGRYGYTF
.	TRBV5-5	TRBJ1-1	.	TGTGCCAGCAGTCCTACTGAGCGGTTCACTGAAGCTTTCTTT	CASSPTERFTEAFF
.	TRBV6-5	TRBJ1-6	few	TGTGCCAGCAGTAAAACAGAGCCCTATAATTCACCCCTCCACTTT	CASSKTEPYNSPLHF
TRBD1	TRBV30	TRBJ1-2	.	TGTGCCTGGAGTGTACTACAGGGGGCTAACTATGGCTACACCTTC	CAWSVLQGANYGYTF
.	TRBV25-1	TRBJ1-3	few	TGTGCCAGCAGTGAATACCGTTGGAGCTCTGGAAACACCATATATTTT	CASSEYRWSSGNTIYF
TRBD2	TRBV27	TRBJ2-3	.	TGTGCCAGCAGTACATTAGCGGGAGGGAGGGTAGATACGCAGTATTTT	CASSTLAGGRVDTQYF
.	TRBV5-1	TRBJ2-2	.	TGCGCCAGCAGCTTGGAAGGGACTGGGGCCGGGGAGCTGTTTTTT	CASSLEGTGAGELFF
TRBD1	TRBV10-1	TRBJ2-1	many	TGCGCCAGCAGTCTCAGGACAGGGGGGAACAATGAGCAGTTCTTC	CASSLRTGGNNEQFF
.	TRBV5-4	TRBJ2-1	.	TGTGCCAGCAGCCCGGGACAAAACAATGAGCAGTTCTTC	CASSPGQNNEQFF
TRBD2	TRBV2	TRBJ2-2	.	TGTGCCAGCAGTGAAGGTCTGCTAGCGGGGACCGGGGAGCTGTTTTTT	CASSEGLLAGTGELFF
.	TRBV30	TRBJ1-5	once	TGTGCCTGGAGTGTCCTAAATAGCAATCAGCCCCAGCATTTT	CAWSVLNSNQPQHF